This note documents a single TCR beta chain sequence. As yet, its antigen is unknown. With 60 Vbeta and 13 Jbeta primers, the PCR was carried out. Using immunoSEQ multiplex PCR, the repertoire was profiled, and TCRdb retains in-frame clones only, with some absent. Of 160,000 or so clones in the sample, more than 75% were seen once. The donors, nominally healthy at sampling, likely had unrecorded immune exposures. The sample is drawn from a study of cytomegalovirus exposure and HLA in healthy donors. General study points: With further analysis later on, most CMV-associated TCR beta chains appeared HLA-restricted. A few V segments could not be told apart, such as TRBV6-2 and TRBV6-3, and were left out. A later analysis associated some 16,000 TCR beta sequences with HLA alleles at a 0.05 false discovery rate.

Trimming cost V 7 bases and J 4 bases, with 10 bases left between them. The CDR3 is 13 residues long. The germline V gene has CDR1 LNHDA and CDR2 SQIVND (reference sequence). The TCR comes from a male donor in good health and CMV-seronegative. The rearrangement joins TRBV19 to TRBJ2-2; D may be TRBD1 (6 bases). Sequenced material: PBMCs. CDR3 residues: CASTQGFTGELFF. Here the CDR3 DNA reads TGTGCCAGTACCCAGGGGTTCACCGGGGAGCTGTTTTTT.